The 2 T cell receptor beta chains below were found in one sample sequenced in a study of T cells in localized non-small cell lung cancer. Libraries were prepared by immunoSEQ multiplex PCR; TCRdb keeps only in-frame clonotypes and omits some of them. The sample has 29,000 or so clones, around nine tenths seen once. The sequencing here drew on peripheral blood, taken before any cancer treatment. Receptors were obtained from a female donor over 55 with stage III squamous cell lung carcinoma.

The gene calls are TRBV7-2 and TRBJ2-1; TRBD2 matches 8 bases. Germline V lookup: CDR1 SGHTA, CDR2 FQGNSA. The CDR3 sequence is 14 residues long. J gave up 6 bases and V 2 bases, and 3 bases lay outside the gene matches. CDR3 DNA sequence: TGTGCCAGCAGCTTATTGGCGGGGGGCAATGAGCAGTTCTTC. The encoded protein is CASSLLAGGNEQFF.

The chain links TRBV5-6 to TRBJ2-7, with D tentatively TRBD2 (5 bases). From germline, CDR1 is SGHDT and CDR2 YYEEEE. This CDR3 region has 14 residues. The V end was cut by 7 bases, the J end by 2 bases, with 16 bases between. CDR3 sequence reads: CASQKRSGAYEQYF. In DNA form, the CDR3 reads TGTGCCAGCCAAAAGCGGTCCGGGGCCTACGAGCAGTACTTC.